The 2 T cell receptor beta chains in this list originate from one sample, sequenced in a study of T-cell memory formation after mild COVID-19. TCRdb ran MiXCR on the 5' RACE reads and lists one entry per CDR3 protein. The data contain over 350,000 distinct CDR3 sequences, about 17% of them singletons. The sample was PBMCs or a T cell subset sorted from them (not recorded which). Receptors originate from a man younger than 30 who had mild COVID-19 (a few samples of this study predate the infection). Cell type and time point are not known.

This chain connects TRBV4-3 to TRBJ1-1; D is unclear. The V end lost 1 base, the J end lost 4 bases, and 10 bases lay between the germline ends. Germline CDR1 and CDR2: LGHNA and YSLEER. The CDR3 totals 14 residues. CDR3 sequence reads: CASSQGSGITEAFF. The CDR3 nucleotides are TGCGCCAGCAGCCAAGGGAGCGGGATCACTGAAGCTTTCTTT.

The chain combines TRBV7-8 with TRBJ1-4; D is perhaps TRBD1 (6 bases). Trimming shortened V by 6 bases and J by 5 bases, and 16 bases separated the two germline ends. CDR1 is SGHVS, CDR2 FQNEAQ, per germline. The CDR3 totals 15 residues. The CDR3 spells CASRGSQGPNEKLFF. DNA of the CDR3: TGTGCCAGCAGGGGATCCCAGGGGCCAAATGAAAAACTGTTTTTT.